This T cell receptor (beta chain) was sequenced for a study of blood T cell repertoires in COVID-19. About the research overall: COVID-19 samples collected from the United States, Italy and Spain covered acute and convalescent phases.

Data came from immunoSEQ multiplex PCR; TCRdb stores just in-frame clones and leaves some out. The table has fewer than 70,000 clones, around 93% seen once; the top ten hold 4.6%. The material sequenced was peripheral blood. This sequence originates from a man between 50 and 59 years old with active COVID-19.

This CDR3 reads CAISGGGGAEQYF. CDR3 nucleotide sequence: TGTGCCATCAGTGGCGGGGGGGGCGCCGAGCAGTACTTC. The rearrangement uses TRBV10-3 and TRBJ2-7, with TRBD2 matching over 9 bases. The V gene end was trimmed by 4 bases and the J gene end by 6 bases; junction bases not matched to a gene: 4. Germline CDR1 is ENHRY and CDR2 is SYGVKD. The CDR3 spans 13 residues.